Included here is one T cell receptor beta chain sequence, with context. Its antigen is unidentified. This sample was taken from a study of cytomegalovirus exposure and HLA in healthy donors. The primer mix had 60 Vbeta and 13 Jbeta primers. The repertoire was sequenced with immunoSEQ multiplex PCR; TCRdb's copy has only in-frame clones and lacks some. The sample consists of over 150,000 clones, roughly 79% of them appearing once. Findings and caveats of the study: The study assumed roughly uniform donor sequencing depth for presence/absence analyses.

Specimen: PBMCs. This receptor was identified in a man aged 18 to 29 in good health and CMV-seronegative.

CDR3 coding DNA: TGCGCCAGCAGCCAAGATAAGGACAGACAGAATCAGCCCCAGCATTTT. It is translated as CASSQDKDRQNQPQHF. The chain uses TRBV4-1 and TRBJ1-5; tentatively, D is TRBD1 (6 bases). Trimming cost V 0 bases and J 4 bases, with 13 bases left between them. Germline V gene data show CDR1 as MGHRA and CDR2 as YSYEKL. This CDR3 comprises 16 residues.